The 3 T cell receptor beta chains presented below share a single source sample, sequenced in a study of shared clonotypes between healthy human individuals. TCRdb's table, derived via immunoSEQ multiplex PCR, lists solely in-frame clones and lacks some. The sample records roughly 1.5 million clones, approximately 98% being singletons. Sequencing input: naive CD4+ T cells sorted from blood. Subset here: CD45RA+ positively selected. The origin of the receptors is a man younger than 45 in good health.

The genes are TRBV5-5 and TRBJ2-5; D is ambiguous. Germline V gene data show CDR1 as SGHKS and CDR2 as YYEKEE (reference sequence). The CDR3 runs to 14 residues. Between the trimmed V and J ends, which lost 0 bases and 2 bases, there was a span of 8 bases. The CDR3 DNA sequence: TGTGCCAGCAGCTTGGTAGAGCTACAAGAGACCCAGTACTTC. This translates into CASSLVELQETQYF.

About this clone itself: The same CDR3 is also encoded by other DNA sequences in this sample. The chain recombines TRBV18 with TRBJ2-6; no firm D call. Germline CDR1 is KGHSH and CDR2 is LQKENI. There are 13 residues in the CDR3. V lost 3 bases to trimming and J lost 4 bases, with 4 bases between them. The CDR3 loop reads CASSPGGANVLTF. As DNA, the CDR3 is TGTGCCAGCTCACCGGGAGGGGCCAACGTCCTGACTTTC.

On this clone itself: Other DNA sequences in the sample encode the same CDR3. CDR3 coding DNA: TGTGCCAGCAGCTTAGCCTCGGACTACGAGCAGTACTTC. Its translation: CASSLASDYEQYF. This rearrangement joins TRBV11-3 to TRBJ2-7, with D hard to call. There are 13 residues in the CDR3. Between the trimmed V and J ends, which lost 1 base and 3 bases, there was a span of 7 bases. The germline V gene encodes CDR1 SGHNT and CDR2 YENEEA.